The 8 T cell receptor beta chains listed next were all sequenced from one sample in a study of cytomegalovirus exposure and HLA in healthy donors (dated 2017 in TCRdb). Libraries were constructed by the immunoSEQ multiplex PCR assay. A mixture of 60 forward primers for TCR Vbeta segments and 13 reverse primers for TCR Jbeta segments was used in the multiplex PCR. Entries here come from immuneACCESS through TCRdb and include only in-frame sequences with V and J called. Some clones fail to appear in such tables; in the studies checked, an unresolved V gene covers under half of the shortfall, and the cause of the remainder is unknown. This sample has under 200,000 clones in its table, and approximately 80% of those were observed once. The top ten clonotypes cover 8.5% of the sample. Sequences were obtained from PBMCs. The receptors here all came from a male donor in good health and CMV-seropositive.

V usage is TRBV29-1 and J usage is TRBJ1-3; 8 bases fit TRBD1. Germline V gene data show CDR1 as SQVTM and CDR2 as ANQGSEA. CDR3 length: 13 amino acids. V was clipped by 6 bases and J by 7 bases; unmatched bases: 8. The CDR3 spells CSVTRDRSNTIYF. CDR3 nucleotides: TGCAGCGTGACCCGGGACAGGAGTAACACCATATATTTT.

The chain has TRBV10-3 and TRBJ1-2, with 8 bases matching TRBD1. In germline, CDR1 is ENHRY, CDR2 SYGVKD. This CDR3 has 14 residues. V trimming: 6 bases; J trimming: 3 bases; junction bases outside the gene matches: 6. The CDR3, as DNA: TGTGCCATCAGGCCTACAGGGGGGGACTATGGCTACACCTTC. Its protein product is CAIRPTGGDYGYTF.

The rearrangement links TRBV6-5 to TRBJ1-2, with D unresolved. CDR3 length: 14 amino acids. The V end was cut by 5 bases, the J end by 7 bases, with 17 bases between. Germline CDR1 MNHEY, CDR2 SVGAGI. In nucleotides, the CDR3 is TGTGCCAGCAGTCGCAATAACCCTTTGAGTGGCTACACCTTC. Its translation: CASSRNNPLSGYTF.

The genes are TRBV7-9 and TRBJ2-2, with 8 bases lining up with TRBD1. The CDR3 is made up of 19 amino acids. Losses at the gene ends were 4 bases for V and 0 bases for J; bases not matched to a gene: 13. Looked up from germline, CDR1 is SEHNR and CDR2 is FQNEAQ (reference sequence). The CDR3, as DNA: TGTGCCAGCAGCTCCCGAAGGCCCGGACAGGGCGCGAACACCGGGGAGCTGTTTTTT. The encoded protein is CASSSRRPGQGANTGELFF.

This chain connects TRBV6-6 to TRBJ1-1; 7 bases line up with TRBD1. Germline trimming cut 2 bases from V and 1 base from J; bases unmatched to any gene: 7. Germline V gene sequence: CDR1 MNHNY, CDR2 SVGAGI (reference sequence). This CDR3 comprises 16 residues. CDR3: CASSYGTGTENTEAFF. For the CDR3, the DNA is TGTGCCAGCAGTTACGGAACCGGGACAGAGAACACTGAAGCTTTCTTT.

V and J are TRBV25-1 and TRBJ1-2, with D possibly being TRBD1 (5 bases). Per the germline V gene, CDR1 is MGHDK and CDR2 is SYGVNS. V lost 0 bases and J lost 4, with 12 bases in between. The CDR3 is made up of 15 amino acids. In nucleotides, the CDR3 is TGTGCCAGCAGTGAATATTGGGGGGACCTCTATGGCTACACCTTC. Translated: CASSEYWGDLYGYTF.

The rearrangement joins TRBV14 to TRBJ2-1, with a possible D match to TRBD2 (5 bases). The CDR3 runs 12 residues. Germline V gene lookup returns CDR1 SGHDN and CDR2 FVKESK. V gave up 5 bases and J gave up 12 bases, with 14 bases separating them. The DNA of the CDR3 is TGTGCCAGCAGCATGGACTTTGGTGGGCAGTTCTTC. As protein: CASSMDFGGQFF.

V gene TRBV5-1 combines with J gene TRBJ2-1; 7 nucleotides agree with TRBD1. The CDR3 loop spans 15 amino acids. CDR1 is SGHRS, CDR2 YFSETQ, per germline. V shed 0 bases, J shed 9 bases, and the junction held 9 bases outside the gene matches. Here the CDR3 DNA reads TGCGCCAGCAGCTTGGCACGACAGGGAAGGGCTGAGCAGTTCTTC. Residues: CASSLARQGRAEQFF.